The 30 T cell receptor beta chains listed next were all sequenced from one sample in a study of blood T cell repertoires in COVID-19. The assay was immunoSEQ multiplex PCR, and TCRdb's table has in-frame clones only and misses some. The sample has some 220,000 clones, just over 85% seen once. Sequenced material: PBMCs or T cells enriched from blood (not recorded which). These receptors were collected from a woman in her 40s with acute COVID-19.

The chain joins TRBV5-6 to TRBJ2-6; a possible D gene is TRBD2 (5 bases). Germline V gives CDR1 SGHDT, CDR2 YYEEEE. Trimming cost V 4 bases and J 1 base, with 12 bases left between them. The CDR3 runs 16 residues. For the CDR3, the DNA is TGTGCCAGCAGCCCATGGACGGGATCTGGGGCCAACGTCCTGACTTTC. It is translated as CASSPWTGSGANVLTF.

The CDR3 coding sequence is TGCGCCAGCAGCCAAGTAAGGCGGGGGGCTAGCACAGATACGCAGTATTTT. Translation: CASSQVRRGASTDTQYF. The chain combines TRBV4-1 with TRBJ2-3; 8 bases fit TRBD2. Germline values: CDR1 MGHRA, CDR2 YSYEKL. This CDR3 has 17 residues. V gave up 1 base and J gave up 0 bases; unmatched junction bases: 6.

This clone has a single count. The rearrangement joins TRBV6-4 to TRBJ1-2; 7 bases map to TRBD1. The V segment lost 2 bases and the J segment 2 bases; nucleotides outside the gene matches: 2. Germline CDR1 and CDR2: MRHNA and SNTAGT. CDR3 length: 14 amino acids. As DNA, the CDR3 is TGTGCCAGCAGTGACACGACAGGGAACTATGGCTACACCTTC. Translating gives CASSDTTGNYGYTF.

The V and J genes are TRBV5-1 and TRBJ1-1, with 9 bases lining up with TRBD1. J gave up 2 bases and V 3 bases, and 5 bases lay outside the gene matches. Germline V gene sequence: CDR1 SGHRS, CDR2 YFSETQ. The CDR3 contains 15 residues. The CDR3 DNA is TGCGCCAGCAGCTCTACAGGGGGCCGAAACACTGAAGCTTTCTTT. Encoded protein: CASSSTGGRNTEAFF.

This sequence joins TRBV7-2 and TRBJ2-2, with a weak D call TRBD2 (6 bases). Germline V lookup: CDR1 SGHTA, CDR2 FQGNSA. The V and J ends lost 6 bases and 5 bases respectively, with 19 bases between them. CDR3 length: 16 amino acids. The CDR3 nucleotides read TGTGCCAGCAGACCAACCCGGGACGGGAGAACCGGGGAGCTGTTTTTT. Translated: CASRPTRDGRTGELFF.

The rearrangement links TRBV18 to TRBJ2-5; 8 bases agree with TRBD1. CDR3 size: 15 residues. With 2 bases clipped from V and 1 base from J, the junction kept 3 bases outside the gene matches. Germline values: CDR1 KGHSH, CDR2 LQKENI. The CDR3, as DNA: TGTGCCAGCTCACCAAGACAGGGGTCCCAAGAGACCCAGTACTTC. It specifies CASSPRQGSQETQYF.

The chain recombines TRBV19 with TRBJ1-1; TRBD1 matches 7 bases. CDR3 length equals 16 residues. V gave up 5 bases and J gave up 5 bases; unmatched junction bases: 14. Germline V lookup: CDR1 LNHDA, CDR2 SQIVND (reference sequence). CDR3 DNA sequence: TGTGCCAGTAGTCCGCCCCCAGGGGGTTATGATACTGAAGCTTTCTTT. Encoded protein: CASSPPPGGYDTEAFF. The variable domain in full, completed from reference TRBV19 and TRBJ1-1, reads DGGITQSPKYLFRKEGQNVTLSCEQNLNHDAMYWYRQDPGQGLRLIYYSQIVNDFQKGDIAEGYSVSREKKESFPLTVTSAQKNPTAFYLCASSPPPGGYDTEAFFGQGTRLTVV.

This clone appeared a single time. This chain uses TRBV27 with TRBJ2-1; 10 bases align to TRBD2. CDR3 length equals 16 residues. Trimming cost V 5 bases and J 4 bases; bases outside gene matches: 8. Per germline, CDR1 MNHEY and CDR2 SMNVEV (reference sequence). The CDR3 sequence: CASSIGTSVRYNEQFF. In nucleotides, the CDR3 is TGTGCCAGCAGTATCGGGACTAGCGTTCGGTACAATGAGCAGTTCTTC.

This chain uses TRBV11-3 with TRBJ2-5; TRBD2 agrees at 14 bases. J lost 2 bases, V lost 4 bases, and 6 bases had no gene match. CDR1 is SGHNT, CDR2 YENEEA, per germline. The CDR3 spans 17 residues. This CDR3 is CASSSSGLAGGQETQYF. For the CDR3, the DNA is TGTGCCAGCAGCTCCTCAGGACTAGCGGGGGGACAAGAGACCCAGTACTTC.

The CDR3 is CASSSGTGSGTQYF. In nucleotides, the CDR3 is TGTGCCAGCAGCTCCGGGACAGGGTCTGGGACCCAGTACTTC. The chain recombines TRBV5-8 with TRBJ2-5; 9 bases are a match to TRBD1. Losses at the gene ends were 3 bases for V and 7 bases for J; bases not matched to a gene: 7. Germline V gene data show CDR1 as SGHTS and CDR2 as YDEGEE. This CDR3 is built from 14 residues.

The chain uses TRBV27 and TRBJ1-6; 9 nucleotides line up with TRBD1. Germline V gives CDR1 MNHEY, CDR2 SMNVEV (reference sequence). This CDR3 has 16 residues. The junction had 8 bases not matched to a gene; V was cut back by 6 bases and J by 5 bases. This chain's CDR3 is CASSLKGQGNNSPLHF. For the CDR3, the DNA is TGTGCCAGCAGCCTAAAGGGACAGGGTAATAATTCACCCCTCCACTTT.

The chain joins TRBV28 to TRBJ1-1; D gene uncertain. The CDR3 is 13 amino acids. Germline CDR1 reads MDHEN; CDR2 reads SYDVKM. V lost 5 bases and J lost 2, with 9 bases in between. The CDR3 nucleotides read TGTGCCAGCAGTGTAAATATTAACACTGAAGCTTTCTTT. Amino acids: CASSVNINTEAFF. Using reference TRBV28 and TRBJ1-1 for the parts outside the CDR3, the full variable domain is DVKVTQSSRYLVKRTGEKVFLECVQDMDHENMFWYRQDPGLGLRLIYFSYDVKMKEKGDIPEGYSVSREKKERFSLILESASTNQTSMYLCASSVNINTEAFFGQGTRLTVV.

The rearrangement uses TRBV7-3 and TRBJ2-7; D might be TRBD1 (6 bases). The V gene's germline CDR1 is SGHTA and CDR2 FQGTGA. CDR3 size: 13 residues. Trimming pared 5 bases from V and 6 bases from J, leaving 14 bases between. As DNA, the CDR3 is TGTGCCAGCAGCGATACAGGGTGGAGCGAGCAGTACTTC. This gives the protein CASSDTGWSEQYF.

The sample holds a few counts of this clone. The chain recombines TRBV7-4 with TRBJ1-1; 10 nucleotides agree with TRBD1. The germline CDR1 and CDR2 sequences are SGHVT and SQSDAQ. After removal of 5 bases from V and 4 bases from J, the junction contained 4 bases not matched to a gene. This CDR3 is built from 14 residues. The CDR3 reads CASSLGTGATEAFF. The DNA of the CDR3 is TGTGCCAGCAGCCTTGGGACAGGGGCCACTGAAGCTTTCTTT.

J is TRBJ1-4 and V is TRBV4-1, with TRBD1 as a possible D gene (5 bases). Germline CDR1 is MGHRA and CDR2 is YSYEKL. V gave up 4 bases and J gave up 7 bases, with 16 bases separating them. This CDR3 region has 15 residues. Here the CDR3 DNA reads TGCGCCAGCAGCCGGGCCGGGACCGGGGGTGAAAAACTGTTTTTT. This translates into CASSRAGTGGEKLFF.

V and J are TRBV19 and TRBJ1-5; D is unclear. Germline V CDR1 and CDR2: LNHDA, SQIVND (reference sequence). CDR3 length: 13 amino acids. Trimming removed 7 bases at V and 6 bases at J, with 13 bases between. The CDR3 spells CASTARMSQPQHF. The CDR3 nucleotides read TGTGCCAGTACCGCCCGAATGAGTCAGCCCCAGCATTTT. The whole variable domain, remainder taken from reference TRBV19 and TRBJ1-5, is DGGITQSPKYLFRKEGQNVTLSCEQNLNHDAMYWYRQDPGQGLRLIYYSQIVNDFQKGDIAEGYSVSREKKESFPLTVTSAQKNPTAFYLCASTARMSQPQHFGDGTRLSIL.

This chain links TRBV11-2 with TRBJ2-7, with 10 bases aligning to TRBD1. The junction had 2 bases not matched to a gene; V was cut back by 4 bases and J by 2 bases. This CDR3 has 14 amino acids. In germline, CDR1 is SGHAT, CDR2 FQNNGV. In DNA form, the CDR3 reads TGTGCCAGCAGCTACGGACAGGGGGCCTACGAGCAGTACGTC. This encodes CASSYGQGAYEQYV.

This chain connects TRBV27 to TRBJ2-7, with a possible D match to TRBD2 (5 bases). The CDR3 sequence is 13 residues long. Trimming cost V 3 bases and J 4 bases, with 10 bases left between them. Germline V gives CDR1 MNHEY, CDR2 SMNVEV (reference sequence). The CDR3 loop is CASSFGSGYEQYF. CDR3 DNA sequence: TGTGCCAGCAGTTTCGGCAGCGGTTACGAGCAGTACTTC.

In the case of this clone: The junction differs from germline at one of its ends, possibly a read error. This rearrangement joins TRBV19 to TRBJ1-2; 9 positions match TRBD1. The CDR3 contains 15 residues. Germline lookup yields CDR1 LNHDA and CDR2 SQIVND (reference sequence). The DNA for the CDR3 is TGTGCCAGTAGTTCTTGGGACAGGGATAACAATGGCTACACCTTC. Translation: CASSSWDRDNNGYTF.

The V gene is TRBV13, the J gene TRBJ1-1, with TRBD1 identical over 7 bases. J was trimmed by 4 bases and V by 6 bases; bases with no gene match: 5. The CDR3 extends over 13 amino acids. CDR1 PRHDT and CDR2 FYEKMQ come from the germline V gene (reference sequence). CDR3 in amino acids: CASRRTGSTEAFF. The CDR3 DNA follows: TGTGCCAGCAGGCGGACAGGATCCACTGAAGCTTTCTTT.

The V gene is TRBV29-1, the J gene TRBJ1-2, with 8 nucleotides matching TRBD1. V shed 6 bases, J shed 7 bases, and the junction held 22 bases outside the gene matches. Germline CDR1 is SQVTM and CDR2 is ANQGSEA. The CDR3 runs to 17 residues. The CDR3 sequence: CSVARTGSEKPEGGYTF. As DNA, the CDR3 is TGCAGCGTCGCCCGGACAGGGAGTGAGAAACCTGAAGGTGGCTACACCTTC. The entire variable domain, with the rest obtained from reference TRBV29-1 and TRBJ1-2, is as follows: SAVISQKPSRDICQRGTSLTIQCQVDSQVTMMFWYRQQPGQSLTLIATANQGSEATYESGFVIDKFPISRPNLTFSTLTVSNMSPEDSSIYLCSVARTGSEKPEGGYTFGSGTRLTVV.

The CDR3 DNA sequence: TGTGCCAGTAGTATATTGGTAGGGACAGGGGTTTTCTACTATGGCTACACCTTC. Protein product: CASSILVGTGVFYYGYTF. The V gene is TRBV19, the J gene TRBJ1-2; 10 nucleotides line up with TRBD1. V shed 2 bases and J 3 bases; nucleotides not matched to a gene: 12. The V gene's germline CDR1 is LNHDA and CDR2 SQIVND (reference sequence). The CDR3 spans 18 residues.

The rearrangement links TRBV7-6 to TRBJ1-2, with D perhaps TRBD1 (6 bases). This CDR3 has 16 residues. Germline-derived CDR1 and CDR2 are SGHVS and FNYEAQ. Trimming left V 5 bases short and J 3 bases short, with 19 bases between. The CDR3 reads CASSGRGRTYDYGYTF. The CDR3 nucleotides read TGTGCCAGCAGCGGCAGGGGTCGGACTTACGACTATGGCTACACCTTC.

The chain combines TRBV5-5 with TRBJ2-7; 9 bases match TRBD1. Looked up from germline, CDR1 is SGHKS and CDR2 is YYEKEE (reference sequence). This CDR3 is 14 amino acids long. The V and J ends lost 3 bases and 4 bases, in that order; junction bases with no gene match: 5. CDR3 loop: CASSSRDRVYEQYF. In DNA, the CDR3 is TGTGCCAGCAGCTCGCGGGACAGGGTATACGAGCAGTACTTC.

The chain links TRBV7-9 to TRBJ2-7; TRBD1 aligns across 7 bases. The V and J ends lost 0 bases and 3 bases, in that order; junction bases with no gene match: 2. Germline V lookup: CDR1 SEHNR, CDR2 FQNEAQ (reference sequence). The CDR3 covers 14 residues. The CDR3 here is CASSLAAGGYEQYF. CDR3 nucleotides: TGTGCCAGCAGCTTAGCTGCAGGGGGCTACGAGCAGTACTTC. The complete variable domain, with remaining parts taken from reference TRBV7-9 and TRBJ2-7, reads DTGVSQNPRHKITKRGQNVTFRCDPISEHNRLYWYRQTLGQGPEFLTYFQNEAQLEKSRLLSDRFSAERPKGSFSTLEIQRTEQGDSAMYLCASSLAAGGYEQYFGPGTRLTVT.

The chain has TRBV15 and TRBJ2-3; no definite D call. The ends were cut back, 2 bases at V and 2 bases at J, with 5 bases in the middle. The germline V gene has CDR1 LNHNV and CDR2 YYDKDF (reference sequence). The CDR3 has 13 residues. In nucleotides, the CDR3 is TGTGCCACCAGCAGACCTACCACAGATACGCAGTATTTT. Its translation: CATSRPTTDTQYF.

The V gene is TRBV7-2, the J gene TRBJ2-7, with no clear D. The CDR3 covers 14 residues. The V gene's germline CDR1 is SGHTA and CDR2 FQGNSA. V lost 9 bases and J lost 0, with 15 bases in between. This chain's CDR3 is CARYTENSSYEQYV. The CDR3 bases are TGTGCCAGATATACAGAGAACAGCTCCTACGAGCAGTACGTC.

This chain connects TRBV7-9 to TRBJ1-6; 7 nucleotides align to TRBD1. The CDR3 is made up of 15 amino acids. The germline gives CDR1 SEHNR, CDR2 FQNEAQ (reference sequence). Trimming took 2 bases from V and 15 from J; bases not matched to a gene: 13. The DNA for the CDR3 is TGTGCCAGCAGCTTAATACTAGGGACAGCTCTACACCTCCACTTT. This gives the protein CASSLILGTALHLHF.

The CDR3 spells CASSESGSSSGNTIYF. CDR3 sequence (DNA): TGTGCCAGCAGTGAATCGGGATCAAGCTCTGGAAACACCATATATTTT. The V call is TRBV2, the J call TRBJ1-3; D not certain. The CDR3 is made up of 16 amino acids. Germline assignment: CDR1 SNHLY and CDR2 FYNNEI. Between the trimmed V and J ends, which lost 2 bases and 0 bases, there was a span of 11 bases.

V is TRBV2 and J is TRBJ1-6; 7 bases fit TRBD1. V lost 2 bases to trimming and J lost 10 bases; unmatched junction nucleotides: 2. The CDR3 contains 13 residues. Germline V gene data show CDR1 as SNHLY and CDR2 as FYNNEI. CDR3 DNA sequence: TGTGCCAGCAGTGAATACAGGGGATCACCCCTCCACTTT. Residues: CASSEYRGSPLHF.